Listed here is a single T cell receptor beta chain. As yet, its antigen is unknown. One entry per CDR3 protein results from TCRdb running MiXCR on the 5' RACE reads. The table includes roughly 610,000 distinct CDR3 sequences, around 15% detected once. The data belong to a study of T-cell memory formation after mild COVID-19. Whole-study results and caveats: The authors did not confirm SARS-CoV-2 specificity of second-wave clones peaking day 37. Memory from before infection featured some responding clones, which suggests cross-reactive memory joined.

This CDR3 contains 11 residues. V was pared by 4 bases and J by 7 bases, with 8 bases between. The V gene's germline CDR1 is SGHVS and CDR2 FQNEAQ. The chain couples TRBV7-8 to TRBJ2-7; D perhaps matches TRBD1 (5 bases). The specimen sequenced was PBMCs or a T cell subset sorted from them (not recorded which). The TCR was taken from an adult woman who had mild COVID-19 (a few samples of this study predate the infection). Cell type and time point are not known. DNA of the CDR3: TGTGCCAGCAGCTCCAGGGTTGAGCAGTACTTC. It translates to CASSSRVEQYF.